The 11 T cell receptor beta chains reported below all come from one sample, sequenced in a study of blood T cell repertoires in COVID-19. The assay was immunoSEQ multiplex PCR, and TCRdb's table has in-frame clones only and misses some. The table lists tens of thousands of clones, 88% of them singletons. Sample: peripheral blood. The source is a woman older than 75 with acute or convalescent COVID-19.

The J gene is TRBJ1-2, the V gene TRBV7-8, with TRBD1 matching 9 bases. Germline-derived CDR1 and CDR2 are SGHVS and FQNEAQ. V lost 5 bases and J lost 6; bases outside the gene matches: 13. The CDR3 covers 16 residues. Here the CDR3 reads CASSVRDRDLSHGYTF. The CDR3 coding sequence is TGTGCCAGCAGCGTCCGGGACAGGGACTTGTCCCATGGCTACACCTTC.

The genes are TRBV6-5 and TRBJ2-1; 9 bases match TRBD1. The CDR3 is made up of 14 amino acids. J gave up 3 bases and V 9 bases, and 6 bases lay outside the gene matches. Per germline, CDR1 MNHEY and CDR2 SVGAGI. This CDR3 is CASKGQGDYNEQFF. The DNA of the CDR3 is TGTGCCAGTAAGGGACAGGGCGACTACAATGAGCAGTTCTTC.

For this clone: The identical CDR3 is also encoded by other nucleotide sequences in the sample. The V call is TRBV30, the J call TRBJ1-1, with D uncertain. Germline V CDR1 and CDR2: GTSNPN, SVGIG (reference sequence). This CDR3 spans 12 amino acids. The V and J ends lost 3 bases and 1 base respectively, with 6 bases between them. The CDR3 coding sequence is TGTGCCTGGAGCCGGGAGAACACTGAAGCTTTCTTT. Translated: CAWSRENTEAFF.

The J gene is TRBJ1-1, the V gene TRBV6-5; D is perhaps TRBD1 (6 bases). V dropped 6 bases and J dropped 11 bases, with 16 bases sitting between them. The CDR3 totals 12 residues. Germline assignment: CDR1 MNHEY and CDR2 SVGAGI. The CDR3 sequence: CASRLTGAQAFF. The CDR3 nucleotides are TGTGCCAGCAGACTGACAGGAGCCCAGGCTTTCTTT.

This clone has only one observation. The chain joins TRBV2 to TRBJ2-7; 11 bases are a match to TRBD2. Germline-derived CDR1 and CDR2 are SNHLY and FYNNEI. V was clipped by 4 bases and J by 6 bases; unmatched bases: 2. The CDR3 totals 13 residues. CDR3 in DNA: TGTGCCAGCAGTGGGACTAGCGGGCGCGAGCAGTACTTC. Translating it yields CASSGTSGREQYF.

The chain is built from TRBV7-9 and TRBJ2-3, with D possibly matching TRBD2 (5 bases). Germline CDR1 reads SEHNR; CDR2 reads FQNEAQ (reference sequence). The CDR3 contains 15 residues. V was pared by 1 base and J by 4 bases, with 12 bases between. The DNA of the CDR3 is TGTGCCAGCAGCTTAGGCCTCCTAGCTCCAGATACGCAGTATTTT. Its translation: CASSLGLLAPDTQYF.

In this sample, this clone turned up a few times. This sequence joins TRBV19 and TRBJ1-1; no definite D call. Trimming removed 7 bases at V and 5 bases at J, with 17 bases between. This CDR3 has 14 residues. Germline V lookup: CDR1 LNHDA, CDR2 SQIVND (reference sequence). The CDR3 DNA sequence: TGTGCCAGTACGGAGGGCGGGTTGGGGACTGAAGCTTTCTTT. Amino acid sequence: CASTEGGLGTEAFF.

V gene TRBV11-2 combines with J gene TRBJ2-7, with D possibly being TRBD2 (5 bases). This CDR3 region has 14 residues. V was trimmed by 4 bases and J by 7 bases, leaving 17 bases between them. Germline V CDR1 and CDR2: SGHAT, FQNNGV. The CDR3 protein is CASSSVVGRGEQYF. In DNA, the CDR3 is TGTGCCAGCAGCTCGGTTGTAGGCCGCGGGGAGCAGTACTTC. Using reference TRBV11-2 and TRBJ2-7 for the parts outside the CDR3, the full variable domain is EAGVAQSPRYKIIEKRQSVAFWCNPISGHATLYWYQQILGQGPKLLIQFQNNGVVDDSQLPKDRFSAERLKGVDSTLKIQPAKLEDSAVYLCASSSVVGRGEQYFGPGTRLTVT.

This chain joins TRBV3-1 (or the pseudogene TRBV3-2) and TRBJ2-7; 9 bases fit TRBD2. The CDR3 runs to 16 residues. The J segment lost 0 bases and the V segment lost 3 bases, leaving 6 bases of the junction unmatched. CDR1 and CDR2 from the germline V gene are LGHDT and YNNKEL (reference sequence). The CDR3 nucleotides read TGTGCCAGCAGCCATTCAGCGGGGGGCGGCTCCTACGAGCAGTACTTC. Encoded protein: CASSHSAGGGSYEQYF.

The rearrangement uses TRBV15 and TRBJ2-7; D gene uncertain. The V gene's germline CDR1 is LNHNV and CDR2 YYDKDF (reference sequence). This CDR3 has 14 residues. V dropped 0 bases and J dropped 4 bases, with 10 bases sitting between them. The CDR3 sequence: CATSRDRGLYEQYF. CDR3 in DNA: TGTGCCACCAGCAGAGACCGAGGATTATACGAGCAGTACTTC.

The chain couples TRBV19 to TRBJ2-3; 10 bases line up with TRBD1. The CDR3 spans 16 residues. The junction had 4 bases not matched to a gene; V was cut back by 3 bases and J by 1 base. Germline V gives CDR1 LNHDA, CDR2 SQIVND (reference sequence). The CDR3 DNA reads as TGTGCCAGTAGTATGAGCGGGACAGGGGGCACAGATACGCAGTATTTT. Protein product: CASSMSGTGGTDTQYF.